This section outlines one T cell receptor (beta chain) sequence together with its context. The sample comes from a study of blood T cell repertoires in COVID-19. In the authors' workflow: Amplification of reference gene primers was used by the study to estimate nucleated cell counts. Libraries were prepared by immunoSEQ multiplex PCR; TCRdb keeps only in-frame clonotypes and omits some of them. V and J calls and clone size are those listed in that table; D and trimming were worked out from the DNA. The sample shows roughly 150,000 clones, about 80% of them seen only once. The receptor comes from a man aged 55 to 70 with acute or convalescent COVID-19. Sequenced material: peripheral blood.

CDR3 region: CARSLRGPLTESYEQYF. The CDR3 DNA reads TGTGCCAGAAGCTTGAGAGGTCCCCTGACCGAGTCCTACGAGCAGTACTTC. The chain recombines TRBV5-3 with TRBJ2-7; D is undetermined. TRBV5-3 is known as an ORF, though its function is uncertain. Trimming stripped 1 base from V and 1 base from J, with 18 bases between. The CDR3 totals 17 residues.